This entry is about one T cell receptor (beta chain). Its antigen is unknown. The entry originates in a study of T cell responses to AZD1222 COVID-19 vaccine. The study's findings and limits: Only 5 or 6 people who got AZD1222 tested seropositive at baseline. Spike-specific TCR breadth and depth both grew after two AZD1222 doses. White British people made up most donors, females outnumbered males, and clonal diversity was possibly underestimated.

Germline CDR1 MNHEY, CDR2 SMNVEV (reference sequence). V dropped 8 bases and J dropped 3 bases, with 20 bases sitting between them. The CDR3 consists of 15 residues. Using immunoSEQ multiplex PCR, the repertoire was profiled, and TCRdb retains in-frame clones only, with some absent. The data hold about 120,000 clones, with more than 75% observed a single time. This sequence originates from an adult in good health. This specimen was peripheral blood, taken on day 0 of AZD1222 vaccination. The rearrangement links TRBV27 to TRBJ2-7; TRBD2 might be the D (6 bases). CDR3 in amino acids: CASSRGWGDHYEQYF. The CDR3 bases are TGTGCCAGCTCCCGAGGGTGGGGGGACCACTACGAGCAGTACTTC.